This T cell receptor (beta chain) was sequenced for a study of breast tumors, draining lymph nodes, adjacent tissues. Via MiXCR, TCRdb re-called the multiplex PCR reads, giving one row per CDR3 protein. The repertoire has around 130,000 distinct CDR3 sequences, around 21% of them found once; the top ten carry 2% to 2.5%. Overall study findings and caveats: Tumors had less TCR diversity than lymph nodes, more than nontumor tissue. That most tumor T cells come from lymph nodes remained unproven. Luminal-like breast cancer showed significantly higher tumor–nontumor repertoire similarity than basal-like.

The lymph nodes were axillary draining lymph nodes from breast cancer patients. For this clonotype: Its antigen is undetermined.

The sample taken for sequencing was axillary lymph node tissue. The origin of this receptor is a female donor with breast cancer. Some clones in this sample may be carry-over from other donors' samples.

For the CDR3, the DNA is TGTGCCAGCTCACCAAATAAACAGGGGGCACGAGAAAAACTGTTTTTT. It yields the protein CASSPNKQGAREKLFF. The gene calls are TRBV18 and TRBJ1-4; 9 bases map to TRBD1. Trimming took 2 bases from V and 8 from J; bases not matched to a gene: 9. CDR1 is KGHSH and CDR2 is LQKENI in the germline V gene. The CDR3 consists of 16 residues.